This T cell receptor beta chain came from a study of cytomegalovirus exposure and HLA in healthy donors. Separation from the 666-subject first cohort characterized the roughly 120-subject validation cohort, to which the donors belonged. Germline CDR1 reads LNHNV; CDR2 reads YYDKDF (reference sequence). This CDR3 comprises 13 residues. The junction had 2 bases not matched to a gene; V was cut back by 5 bases and J by 4 bases. Overall study results and limits: Some TCR beta chains (around 180 of them) were listed as cytomegalovirus-associated. Rare TCR sequences predominated, though certain public TCRs were found in many donors.

To note about this clone: Its cognate antigen is unknown.

Clones were read by immunoSEQ multiplex PCR, and TCRdb kept only the in-frame ones, dropping some. Of 100,000 to 150,000 clones in the sample, 89% were seen once. The sequence derives from a young woman in good health and CMV-seronegative. The V and J genes are TRBV15 and TRBJ1-5; 7 bases line up with TRBD1. Sequenced: PBMCs. CDR3 in amino acids: CATSEQGNQPQHF. The CDR3 DNA reads TGTGCCACCAGCGAACAGGGGAATCAGCCCCAGCATTTT. Full variable domain (remainder filled in from reference TRBV15 and TRBJ1-5): DAMVIQNPRYQVTQFGKPVTLSCSQTLNHNVMYWYQQKSSQAPKLLFHYYDKDFNNEADTPDNFQSRRPNTSFCFLDIRSPGLGDTAMYLCATSEQGNQPQHFGDGTRLSIL.